This TCR beta chain came from a study of blood T cell repertoires in COVID-19. Libraries were prepared by immunoSEQ multiplex PCR; TCRdb keeps only in-frame clonotypes and omits some of them. The data show fewer than 200,000 clones, more than 75% seen once. The CDR3 runs 14 residues. Trimming removed 4 bases at V and 3 bases at J, with 11 bases between. From germline, CDR1 is SEHNR and CDR2 FQNEAQ (reference sequence). Sequencing input: peripheral blood. The chain couples TRBV7-9 to TRBJ2-3, with a possible D match to TRBD1 (6 bases). The TCR originated in a man aged 50 to 59 who had recovered from COVID-19. The CDR3 coding sequence is TGTGCCAGCAGCTCAGGGGCGGGTACAGATACGCAGTATTTT. Residues: CASSSGAGTDTQYF.